The clone carrying this TCR beta chain appeared a few times. What it recognizes is unknown. This record belongs to a study of chemoradiotherapy in HPV16-positive cancers. Produced via immunoSEQ multiplex PCR; TCRdb's table is partial and in-frame only. The profile shows approximately 3,000 clones, 77% of them singletons. Samples were taken several times over chemoradiotherapy. Notes on the study in general: Better recurrence-free survival went with HPV-responsive T-cell expansion in HPV16-positive patients. Functional assays defining HPV-specific T cells used only a couple of HPV16-positive patients. Non-HPV-specific T cells did not expand in tumors during treatment, whereas candidate HPV-specific clones and E7-related motifs did.

Sampling was performed from a patient who underwent chemoradiotherapy. The receptor's source is a human donor with HPV-associated anogenital cancer.

The chain's CDR3 is CASSPGQGGPDTQYF. CDR3 nucleotide sequence: TGCGCCAGCAGCCCCGGACAGGGTGGCCCAGATACGCAGTATTTT. The chain recombines TRBV5-1 with TRBJ2-3; 8 bases are shared with TRBD1. Germline V gives CDR1 SGHRS, CDR2 YFSETQ. After removal of 4 bases from V and 4 bases from J, the junction contained 8 bases not matched to a gene. There are 15 residues in the CDR3.